The 14 T cell receptor beta chains below come from one sample, sequenced in a study of cytomegalovirus exposure and HLA in healthy donors. PCR involved 60 Vbeta and 13 Jbeta primers. Here immunoSEQ multiplex PCR was the method, and the copy in TCRdb shows in-frame clones only, minus some. The table shows some 180,000 clones, with 76% occurring only once. The specimen was PBMCs. These receptor sequences come from a man aged 18 to 29 in good health and CMV-seronegative.

The rearrangement joins TRBV6-5 to TRBJ2-7; tentative D call: TRBD2 (5 bases). Trimming took off 8 bases at V and 0 bases at J, with 8 bases between the two ends. CDR1 and CDR2 from the germline V gene are MNHEY and SVGAGI. The CDR3 consists of 12 residues. The CDR3 loop is CASSGSSYEQYF. DNA of the CDR3: TGTGCCAGCTCGGGGAGCTCCTACGAGCAGTACTTC.

V gene TRBV28 combines with J gene TRBJ1-1; perhaps TRBD1 as D (6 bases). The germline V gene encodes CDR1 MDHEN and CDR2 SYDVKM. The CDR3 covers 14 residues. Trimming pared 7 bases from V and 0 bases from J, leaving 12 bases between. CDR3 nucleotides: TGTGCCAGCAACCCCCAGGGGCTGAACACTGAAGCTTTCTTT. Protein: CASNPQGLNTEAFF.

The chain recombines TRBV5-1 with TRBJ2-3; D gene uncertain. The CDR3 totals 13 residues. V lost 2 bases to trimming and J lost 2 bases, with 6 bases between them. The germline gives CDR1 SGHRS, CDR2 YFSETQ. CDR3 DNA: TGCGCCAGCAGCTTAACATCCACAGATACGCAGTATTTT. Translation: CASSLTSTDTQYF.

The chain links TRBV19 to TRBJ2-1; 7 bases fit TRBD2. Germline-derived CDR1 and CDR2 are LNHDA and SQIVND (reference sequence). This CDR3 has 14 amino acids. V shed 0 bases and J 15 bases; nucleotides not matched to a gene: 11. This chain's CDR3 is CASSIDRWAGEAFF. DNA for the CDR3: TGTGCCAGTAGTATAGATCGCTGGGCGGGAGAGGCGTTCTTC.

The chain couples TRBV18 to TRBJ1-6; TRBD1 matches at 7 bases. CDR3 size: 18 residues. V was clipped by 2 bases and J by 5 bases; unmatched bases: 12. From germline, CDR1 is KGHSH and CDR2 LQKENI. CDR3 in DNA: TGTGCCAGCTCACCATTTAAGGTCGACAGGGATAATAATTCACCCCTCCACTTT. Translation gives CASSPFKVDRDNNSPLHF.

The chain has TRBV6-4 and TRBJ2-2; D is perhaps TRBD1 (5 bases). Germline assignment: CDR1 MRHNA and CDR2 SNTAGT. Trimming cost V 6 bases and J 4 bases, with 15 bases left between them. The CDR3 covers 15 residues. CDR3 nucleotides: TGTGCCAGCAGACCCACCAGGGTCAGCACCGGGGAGCTGTTTTTT. Its protein is CASRPTRVSTGELFF.

The chain joins TRBV6-5 to TRBJ2-7; TRBD1 might be the D (6 bases). The CDR3 covers 13 residues. V dropped 2 bases and J dropped 8 bases, with 13 bases sitting between them. The germline CDR1 and CDR2 sequences are MNHEY and SVGAGI. CDR3 protein: CASSYGAGVKQYF. CDR3 DNA: TGTGCCAGCAGTTACGGGGCAGGGGTGAAGCAGTACTTC.

This chain uses TRBV5-1 with TRBJ2-5; possible D gene TRBD1, 6 bases. Germline lookup yields CDR1 SGHRS and CDR2 YFSETQ. CDR3 length: 13 residues. V was clipped by 5 bases and J by 5 bases, with 13 bases between them. The CDR3 here is CASRPGTGETQYF. CDR3 sequence (DNA): TGCGCCAGCAGGCCAGGAACAGGGGAGACCCAGTACTTC.

The gene calls are TRBV7-2 and TRBJ1-4; 12 bases agree with TRBD1. Germline lookup yields CDR1 SGHTA and CDR2 FQGNSA. CDR3 length equals 16 residues. V was pared by 1 base and J by 6 bases, with 3 bases of the junction left unmatched. CDR3 protein: CASSLEGTGGHEKLFF. The CDR3 nucleotides read TGTGCCAGCAGCTTAGAAGGGACAGGGGGCCATGAAAAACTGTTTTTT.

The chain recombines TRBV9 with TRBJ1-2, with 7 bases fitting TRBD1. Germline V gene lookup returns CDR1 SGDLS and CDR2 YYNGEE. CDR3 length: 16 residues. Trimming at V came to 3 bases and at J to 4 bases, leaving 12 bases not matched to a gene. CDR3 in DNA: TGTGCCAGCAGCGCAGCCAGGGACAGCTACCCCTATGGCTACACCTTC. Protein sequence: CASSAARDSYPYGYTF.

The chain employs TRBV6-6 and TRBJ2-2; 7 bases map to TRBD2. This CDR3 contains 16 residues. Germline CDR1 MNHNY, CDR2 SVGAGI (reference sequence). V was clipped by 6 bases and J by 4 bases; unmatched bases: 11. The CDR3 DNA follows: TGTGCCAGCAGCCCCGGTCGCGGGGGTCGCACCGGGGAGCTGTTTTTT. Its translation is CASSPGRGGRTGELFF.

This rearrangement joins TRBV19 to TRBJ1-2; perhaps TRBD1 as D (5 bases). Between the trimmed V and J ends, which lost 3 bases and 4 bases, there was a span of 9 bases. This CDR3 comprises 13 residues. Germline lookup yields CDR1 LNHDA and CDR2 SQIVND (reference sequence). The DNA for the CDR3 is TGTGCCAGTAGTATGGAGGGGATCTATGGCTACACCTTC. This translates into CASSMEGIYGYTF.

The chain couples TRBV9 to TRBJ1-2; 9 bases map to TRBD1. Germline loops: CDR1 SGDLS, CDR2 YYNGEE. The J segment lost 8 bases and the V segment lost 6 bases, leaving 20 bases of the junction unmatched. There are 17 residues in the CDR3. CDR3 sequence reads: CASTDPGQGLGYSGYTF. In DNA, the CDR3 is TGTGCCAGCACCGACCCGGGACAGGGACTCGGGTACTCGGGCTACACCTTC.

A few counts support this clone. The rearrangement uses TRBV5-1 and TRBJ2-2, with D maybe TRBD1 (6 bases). The germline V gene encodes CDR1 SGHRS and CDR2 YFSETQ. The CDR3 loop spans 13 amino acids. V lost 1 base and J 6 bases, leaving 7 bases between the germline ends. CDR3 amino acids: CASSLKGAGELFF. The CDR3 DNA sequence: TGCGCCAGCAGCTTGAAGGGGGCCGGGGAGCTGTTTTTT.